A selection of T cell receptor beta chains follows, all from one sample in a study of T cell responses to AZD1222 COVID-19 vaccine. The data were produced by immunoSEQ multiplex PCR, yet TCRdb's version contains in-frame clones alone and is incomplete. The sample lists around 130,000 clones; approximately 90% were seen once. Sequenced here: peripheral blood, sampled 28 days after the second dose of the MenACWY control vaccine. The receptor set was obtained from an adult who received the MenACWY meningococcal vaccine as a control. The CDR3 runs from the conserved cysteine through the conserved F or W. D genes are given only for firm matches. Not all rows give a size; the values are once, few, many and, for expanded clones, a class.

v_gene	j_gene	d_gene	abundance	CDR3aa	CDR3nt
TRBV19	TRBJ1-4	.	.	CASRGAQGSTNEKLFF	TGTGCCAGTAGAGGCGCCCAGGGTTCAACTAATGAAAAACTGTTTTTT
TRBV25-1	TRBJ1-1	.	.	CASSELFKAGNTEAFF	TGTGCCAGCAGTGAATTGTTTAAGGCGGGGAACACTGAAGCTTTCTTT
TRBV9	TRBJ1-2	TRBD1	few	CASSGRDRESFYYGYTF	TGTGCCAGCAGCGGCCGGGACAGGGAAAGTTTTTACTATGGCTACACCTTC
TRBV27	TRBJ2-7	TRBD2	.	CASSLSIPGTSVPYEQYF	TGTGCCAGCAGTTTATCCATTCCCGGGACTAGCGTTCCCTACGAGCAGTACTTC
TRBV6-1	TRBJ2-1	.	.	CASSEAVERNEQFF	TGTGCCAGCAGTGAAGCCGTGGAAAGAAATGAGCAGTTCTTC
TRBV7-2	TRBJ2-2	.	.	CASSLGQTGELFF	TGTGCCAGCAGCTTAGGTCAGACCGGGGAGCTGTTTTTT
TRBV5-6	TRBJ2-7	TRBD2	.	CASSLGLADYEQYF	TGTGCCAGCAGCTTGGGACTAGCGGACTACGAGCAGTACTTC
TRBV7-8	TRBJ1-3	TRBD1	.	CASSLGDRGNTIYF	TGTGCCAGCAGCTTAGGGGACAGGGGAAACACCATATATTTT
TRBV21-1	TRBJ2-7	.	.	CASSKVTSGGTCEQYF	TGTGCCAGCAGCAAAGTGACCAGCGGGGGGACCTGCGAGCAGTACTTC
TRBV19	TRBJ2-5	TRBD1	.	CASSIGQGFSETQYF	TGTGCCAGTAGCATCGGACAGGGGTTTTCGGAGACCCAGTACTTC
TRBV4-1	TRBJ2-2	.	.	CASSQGSTGDTGELFF	TGCGCCAGCAGCCAAGGATCTACGGGAGACACCGGGGAGCTGTTTTTT
TRBV12-3/TRBV12-4	TRBJ2-5	.	.	CASSLNRLETQYF	TGTGCCAGCAGTTTAAACAGGCTTGAGACCCAGTACTTC
TRBV19	TRBJ1-2	TRBD1	.	CASQDLGQTDNYGYTF	TGTGCCAGCCAGGACCTGGGACAGACTGATAACTATGGCTACACCTTC
TRBV30	TRBJ2-5	.	.	CAWTGAGRRETQYF	TGTGCCTGGACCGGTGCGGGTAGGCGAGAGACCCAGTACTTC
TRBV27	TRBJ1-6	TRBD1	.	CASSFGTGISPLHF	TGTGCCAGCAGTTTCGGGACAGGGATTTCACCCCTCCACTTT
TRBV28	TRBJ1-4	TRBD1	.	CASRQDRVREKLFF	TGTGCCAGCAGACAGGACAGGGTCCGAGAAAAACTGTTTTTT
TRBV6-4	TRBJ1-5	.	.	CASSVVYFGQPQHF	TGTGCCAGCAGTGTTGTTTATTTTGGTCAGCCCCAGCATTTT
TRBV29-1	TRBJ2-1	.	.	CSVEGGARMSSGEQFF	TGCAGCGTTGAAGGCGGGGCCAGGATGAGCTCGGGTGAGCAGTTCTTC
TRBV2	TRBJ1-1	TRBD1	once	CASSVMGQGSRAFF	TGTGCCAGCAGTGTTATGGGACAGGGGAGTAGGGCTTTCTTT
TRBV27	TRBJ1-1	.	few	CASSLRTGHTEAFF	TGTGCCAGCAGTTTACGAACTGGGCACACTGAAGCTTTCTTT
TRBV6-2/TRBV6-3	TRBJ2-5	.	.	CASSYLGPGETQYF	TGTGCCAGCAGTTACTTGGGGCCCGGAGAGACCCAGTACTTC
TRBV19	TRBJ1-5	TRBD1	.	CASSIRIGTGRDQPQHF	TGTGCCAGTAGTATAAGAATAGGGACAGGGAGGGATCAGCCCCAGCATTTT
TRBV12-3/TRBV12-4	TRBJ2-3	.	once	CASSFGSTDTQYF	TGTGCCAGCAGTTTCGGCAGCACAGATACGCAGTATTTT
TRBV11-1	TRBJ2-3	.	.	CASSLLEGSPLYF	TGTGCCAGCAGCTTATTGGAGGGGTCCCCACTGTATTTT
TRBV6-2/TRBV6-3	TRBJ1-3	.	.	CASSYTTARNTIYF	TGTGCCAGCAGTTACACCACGGCCCGAAACACCATATATTTT
TRBV11-3	TRBJ2-1	TRBD2	.	CASSSTSGVSNEQFF	TGTGCCAGCAGCTCGACTAGCGGGGTCAGCAATGAGCAGTTCTTC
TRBV4-2	TRBJ1-2	.	.	CASSPTDGGAYGYTF	TGTGCCAGCAGCCCAACTGATGGAGGGGCTTATGGCTACACCTTC
TRBV27	TRBJ2-7	.	.	CASGRTYEQYF	TGTGCCAGCGGGCGAACCTACGAGCAGTACTTC
TRBV2	TRBJ2-1	TRBD1	once	CASSEWGQGPYNEQFF	TGTGCCAGCAGTGAATGGGGACAGGGACCCTACAATGAGCAGTTCTTC
TRBV5-6	TRBJ1-5	TRBD1	once	CASSLFQGGQPQHF	TGTGCCAGCAGCTTGTTCCAGGGGGGTCAGCCCCAGCATTTT
TRBV27	TRBJ2-2	TRBD1	.	CASSLGTANTGELFF	TGTGCCAGCAGTTTAGGGACAGCGAACACCGGGGAGCTGTTTTTT
TRBV4-1	TRBJ2-7	.	.	CASSQDWGWYEQYF	TGCGCCAGCAGCCAAGATTGGGGATGGTACGAGCAGTACTTC
TRBV27	TRBJ2-3	.	many	CASSLYGTTSTDTQYF	TGTGCCAGCAGTTTATACGGGACAACTAGCACAGATACGCAGTATTTT
TRBV28	TRBJ2-3	.	.	CASSLSHDTQYF	TGTGCCAGCAGTTTATCCCACGATACGCAGTATTTT
TRBV27	TRBJ2-7	TRBD1	.	CASSLSAPGQGYEQYF	TGTGCCAGCAGTTTATCCGCCCCGGGACAGGGCTACGAGCAGTACTTC
TRBV7-9	TRBJ2-7	.	once	CASSLADPYGQYF	TGTGCCAGCAGCTTAGCAGACCCCTACGGGCAGTACTTC
TRBV28	TRBJ1-1	.	.	CASSLRSESVAFF	TGTGCCAGCAGTTTACGGTCAGAGTCTGTGGCTTTCTTT
TRBV28	TRBJ2-7	TRBD2	once	CASSLGLAGLSYEQYF	TGTGCCAGCAGTTTGGGTCTAGCGGGCCTCTCCTACGAGCAGTACTTC
TRBV10-2	TRBJ2-3	.	.	CASKDTDTQYF	TGCGCCAGCAAAGACACAGATACGCAGTATTTT
TRBV19	TRBJ1-5	.	few	CASNQDSNQPQHF	TGTGCCAGTAACCAGGATAGCAATCAGCCCCAGCATTTT
TRBV14	TRBJ2-5	TRBD1	few	CASSRQGYKETQYF	TGTGCCAGCAGCCGACAGGGCTATAAAGAGACCCAGTACTTC